This TCR beta chain was retrieved from a study of Ad26.COV2.S vaccination and SARS-CoV-2 variants. The treatment: 15 to 20 received Ad26.COV2.S at low or high dose, single or two shots; a few received placebo; per-sample allocation not given. Day 63 after the first injection of vaccine or placebo was the sampling time. Participants' vaccine, an Ad26 vector, delivered Wuhan-strain SARS-CoV-2 spike. This clone was seen just once. Some clones are missing from TCRdb's copy, which holds only in-frame ones; the method was immunoSEQ multiplex PCR. Of roughly 510,000 clones in the sample, around nine tenths were seen once. The material sequenced was peripheral blood, taken in a trial of Ad26.COV2.S vaccine versus placebo. This TCR was recovered from a person aged 18-60 years who received the Ad26.COV2.S COVID-19 vaccine or a placebo.

The chain's CDR3 is CASSEAPFSNQPQHF. In DNA form, the CDR3 reads TGTGCCAGCAGCGAAGCCCCATTTAGCAATCAGCCCCAGCATTTT. The chain uses TRBV9 and TRBJ1-5; D call uncertain. Germline CDR1 SGDLS, CDR2 YYNGEE. The CDR3 loop spans 15 amino acids. The ends were cut back, 3 bases at V and 0 bases at J, with 10 bases in the middle.